A single sample is the source of the 23 T cell receptor beta chains below, sequenced in a study of vaccination and CD4 T cells after COVID-19. The antigens of these receptors remain unknown. Oncomine TCR Beta short-read sequencing was applied to DNA from cultured CD4+ T cells. TCRdb processed the PCR reads anew with MiXCR; each CDR3 protein has one entry. The sample lists about 13,000 distinct CDR3 sequences, roughly half occurring once. Documented treatment: roughly 11-day PBMC culture with coronavirus spike peptide pools or control peptides (ViraFEST assay). The material sequenced was CD4+ T cells from blood, cultured in vitro. These receptors were obtained from a human donor who had recovered from COVID-19.

Only a few counts were recorded for this clonotype. The rearrangement uses TRBV11-3 and TRBJ1-1, with a tentative D call TRBD1 (5 bases). V lost 5 bases to trimming and J lost 3 bases, with 19 bases between them. From germline, CDR1 is SGHNT and CDR2 YENEEA. The CDR3 has 16 amino acids. In DNA, the CDR3 is TGTGCCAGCAGCCGCCAGATAGCCGCGGGGGACACTGAAGCTTTCTTT. Translated: CASSRQIAAGDTEAFF.

This rearrangement joins TRBV7-2 to TRBJ1-6, with D possibly TRBD1 on 5 matching bases. V gave up 5 bases and J gave up 12 bases, with 17 bases separating them. The CDR3 is 14 amino acids. Germline CDR1 SGHTA, CDR2 FQGNSA. CDR3 protein: CASSPRDGSKPLHF. As DNA, the CDR3 is TGTGCCAGCAGCCCTCGGGACGGTTCGAAACCCCTCCACTTT. Together with reference TRBV7-2 and TRBJ1-6, the CDR3 gives the full variable domain: GAGVSQSPSNKVTEKGKDVELRCDPISGHTALYWYRQSLGQGLEFLIYFQGNSAPDKSGLPSDRFSAERTGGSVSTLTIQRTQQEDSAVYLCASSPRDGSKPLHFGNGTRLTVT.

The V and J genes are TRBV20-1 and TRBJ1-6; a weak D match, TRBD1 (5 bases). The CDR3 runs 14 residues. The V gene's germline CDR1 is DFQATT and CDR2 SNEGSKA (reference sequence). Trimming took off 5 bases at V and 6 bases at J, with 14 bases between the two ends. The CDR3 DNA reads as TGCAGTGCTCCTACCGGGACTGGTAATTCACCCCTCCACTTT. This gives the protein CSAPTGTGNSPLHF.

Only a few counts were recorded for this clonotype. The chain links TRBV21-1 to TRBJ2-5; the table's D gene call, TRBD1, was not cross checked with the DNA. TRBV21-1 is listed as a pseudogene. This CDR3 contains 16 residues. The CDR3 DNA is TGTGCCAGCAGCAAAGGGGGGACAGGGGGCCAAGAGACCCAGTACTTC. It is translated as CASSKGGTGGQETQYF.

The chain couples TRBV5-1 to TRBJ2-2, with D perhaps TRBD1 (6 bases). CDR1 SGHRS and CDR2 YFSETQ come from the germline V gene. This CDR3 is built from 14 residues. The V end lost 4 bases, the J end lost 2 bases, and 9 bases lay between the germline ends. The CDR3 loop is CASSEQGNTGELFF. CDR3 bases: TGCGCCAGCAGCGAACAGGGAAACACCGGGGAGCTGTTTTTT.

This chain connects TRBV6-1 to TRBJ1-1; tentative D call: TRBD1 (5 bases). Between the trimmed V and J ends, which lost 7 bases and 0 bases, there was a span of 12 bases. Germline CDR1 is MNHNS and CDR2 is SASEGT. The CDR3 consists of 14 residues. This CDR3 is CASKTGIMNTEAFF. In nucleotides, the CDR3 is TGTGCCAGCAAAACAGGAATCATGAACACTGAAGCTTTCTTT.

The chain combines TRBV28 with TRBJ2-1; 12 bases are shared with TRBD2. This CDR3 region has 18 residues. Germline values: CDR1 MDHEN, CDR2 SYDVKM. Trimming at V came to 2 bases and at J to 5 bases, leaving 10 bases not matched to a gene. The CDR3 region has the DNA TGTGCCAGCAGTTTACTAGCGGGAGGGGGTTGGTCGAACAATGAGCAGTTCTTC. It translates to CASSLLAGGGWSNNEQFF.

The J gene is TRBJ1-3, the V gene TRBV10-1; TRBD1 matches 12 bases. The CDR3 totals 15 residues. The J segment lost 5 bases and the V segment lost 6 bases, leaving 5 bases of the junction unmatched. Per germline, CDR1 WNHNN and CDR2 SYGVQD (reference sequence). In nucleotides, the CDR3 is TGCGCCAGCAGCCGGGACAGGGGGCATAGAAACACCATATATTTT. It codes for CASSRDRGHRNTIYF.

This clonotype turned up a few times. The chain has TRBV27 and TRBJ1-6; no reliable D call. This CDR3 has 15 amino acids. Trimming shortened V by 3 bases and J by 7 bases, and 13 bases separated the two germline ends. Germline-derived CDR1 and CDR2 are MNHEY and SMNVEV (reference sequence). CDR3 DNA sequence: TGTGCCAGCAGTTTCGTGGGGAGAGGGAATTCACCCCTCCACTTT. Residues: CASSFVGRGNSPLHF.

The rearrangement joins TRBV10-3 to TRBJ2-7; possibly TRBD1 for D (5 bases). Germline V gene data show CDR1 as ENHRY and CDR2 as SYGVKD. The CDR3 is 12 amino acids. Trimming pared 7 bases from V and 5 bases from J, leaving 12 bases between. CDR3 DNA: TGTGCCATCAAATCCGACAGCAACGAGCAGTACTTC. It codes for CAIKSDSNEQYF.

This chain uses TRBV7-9 with TRBJ2-2; TRBD2 matches at 7 bases. Germline assignment: CDR1 SEHNR and CDR2 FQNEAQ (reference sequence). J lost 6 bases, V lost 1 base, and 5 bases had no gene match. The CDR3 totals 15 residues. The CDR3 DNA reads TGTGCCAGCAGCTTAGGCGCGGGAGATGCCGGGGAGCTGTTTTTT. Its protein is CASSLGAGDAGELFF. Looking up the rest from reference TRBV7-9 and TRBJ2-2 gives the full variable domain: DTGVSQNPRHKITKRGQNVTFRCDPISEHNRLYWYRQTLGQGPEFLTYFQNEAQLEKSRLLSDRFSAERPKGSFSTLEIQRTEQGDSAMYLCASSLGAGDAGELFFGEGSRLTVL.

The CDR3 protein is CSARDPMFGEKLFF. The CDR3 nucleotides read TGCAGTGCTAGAGACCCAATGTTTGGTGAAAAACTGTTTTTT. This chain joins TRBV20-1 and TRBJ1-4, with D unresolved. This CDR3 has 14 amino acids. Germline V lookup: CDR1 DFQATT, CDR2 SNEGSKA (reference sequence). The V and J ends lost 0 bases and 7 bases respectively, with 12 bases between them.

This clonotype was seen a handful of times. The rearrangement uses TRBV6-1 and TRBJ1-1; D uncertain. The germline V gene encodes CDR1 MNHNS and CDR2 SASEGT. The CDR3 contains 14 residues. Deletions cut 6 bases from V and 4 bases from J, with 15 bases between. DNA for the CDR3: TGTGCCAGCAGAACCGAACTAAAACTCACTGAAGCTTTCTTT. This encodes CASRTELKLTEAFF.

The chain employs TRBV19 and TRBJ2-7; TRBD2 aligns across 8 bases. Germline V CDR1 and CDR2: LNHDA, SQIVND (reference sequence). Trimming took 5 bases from V and 6 from J; bases not matched to a gene: 18. This CDR3 comprises 17 residues. The CDR3 reads CASSPRGDLAGNSEQYF. The CDR3 DNA sequence: TGTGCCAGTAGTCCCCGGGGCGATCTAGCGGGTAATTCCGAGCAGTACTTC.

Only a few counts were recorded for this clonotype. The gene calls are TRBV2 and TRBJ1-5; D is ambiguous. CDR3 length: 15 residues. Germline CDR1 and CDR2: SNHLY and FYNNEI. Trimming removed 4 bases from V and 2 bases from J, with 12 bases in between. CDR3 sequence reads: CASSVSGWGNQPQHF. CDR3 nucleotide sequence: TGTGCCAGCAGTGTTTCAGGTTGGGGCAATCAGCCCCAGCATTTT. The full variable domain, with the rest looked up from reference TRBV2 and TRBJ1-5, is EPEVTQTPSHQVTQMGQEVILRCVPISNHLYFYWYRQILGQKVEFLVSFYNNEISEKSEIFDDQFSVERPDGSNFTLKIRSTKLEDSAMYFCASSVSGWGNQPQHFGDGTRLSIL.

This rearrangement joins TRBV20-1 to TRBJ1-3; the D is unclear. V dropped 4 bases and J dropped 4 bases, with 11 bases sitting between them. The CDR3 sequence is 13 residues long. The germline CDR1 and CDR2 sequences are DFQATT and SNEGSKA (reference sequence). CDR3 coding DNA: TGCAGTGCTAAAAACATGCTCGGAAACACCATATATTTT. It is translated as CSAKNMLGNTIYF.

The chain recombines TRBV24-1 with TRBJ2-5, with D possibly being TRBD2 (6 bases). This CDR3 has 17 residues. Trimming left V 3 bases short and J 5 bases short, with 21 bases between. Germline V gives CDR1 KGHDR, CDR2 SFDVKD. CDR3 in DNA: TGTGCCACCAGTGATCCTCGGGACTCTACATTTTGGGAGACCCAGTACTTC. As protein: CATSDPRDSTFWETQYF.

The chain joins TRBV7-8 to TRBJ1-1; no reliable D call. V lost 6 bases and J lost 4, with 12 bases in between. CDR1 is SGHVS and CDR2 is FQNEAQ in the germline V gene. The CDR3 loop spans 13 amino acids. The CDR3 DNA reads as TGTGCCAGCAGGGCGGGTATGATCACTGAAGCTTTCTTT. The encoded protein is CASRAGMITEAFF. The full variable domain, rest sourced from reference TRBV7-8 and TRBJ1-1, is GAGVSQSPRYKVAKRGQDVALRCDPISGHVSLFWYQQALGQGPEFLTYFQNEAQLDKSGLPSDRFFAERPEGSVSTLKIQRTQQEDSAVYLCASRAGMITEAFFGQGTRLTVV.

The chain recombines TRBV6-1 with TRBJ2-3; the D gene is possibly TRBD1 (6 bases). V was pared by 4 bases and J by 3 bases, with 17 bases between. The germline V gene has CDR1 MNHNS and CDR2 SASEGT. The CDR3 covers 16 residues. Here the CDR3 DNA reads TGTGCCAGCAGTGTCTACAGGGTAATTGGAACAGATACGCAGTATTTT. Protein product: CASSVYRVIGTDTQYF.

Only a few counts were recorded for this clonotype. The chain couples TRBV7-9 to TRBJ1-2; possibly TRBD1 for D (5 bases). The CDR3 totals 15 residues. The V end was cut by 4 bases, the J end by 2 bases, with 14 bases between. Germline CDR1 SEHNR, CDR2 FQNEAQ (reference sequence). CDR3 protein: CASSSGKGRNYGYTF. The CDR3 DNA follows: TGTGCCAGCAGCTCAGGGAAGGGGAGGAACTATGGCTACACCTTC.

This clonotype was picked up a small number of times. The chain has TRBV5-4 and TRBJ1-1, with a tentative D call TRBD1 (6 bases). Looked up from germline, CDR1 is SGHNT and CDR2 is YYREEE (reference sequence). Trimming took off 1 base at V and 3 bases at J, with 13 bases between the two ends. CDR3 size: 15 residues. CDR3 nucleotides: TGTGCCAGCAGCTTGTCACCAGGGGCCTACACTGAAGCTTTCTTT. This gives the protein CASSLSPGAYTEAFF.

The rearrangement uses TRBV20-1 and TRBJ2-4; D gene ambiguous. The CDR3 is made up of 15 amino acids. The V end lost 6 bases, the J end lost 1 base, and 16 bases lay between the germline ends. Per the germline V gene, CDR1 is DFQATT and CDR2 is SNEGSKA (reference sequence). The chain's CDR3 is CSAGPLELAKNIQYF. In DNA, the CDR3 is TGCAGTGCCGGACCCCTCGAACTGGCCAAAAACATTCAGTACTTC.

This clonotype turned up a few times. The genes are TRBV28 and TRBJ1-1, with unresolved D. Trimming cost V 7 bases and J 3 bases, with 9 bases left between them. The CDR3 is made up of 12 amino acids. Germline lookup yields CDR1 MDHEN and CDR2 SYDVKM. The CDR3, as DNA: TGTGCCAGCACCCGCACGGACACTGAAGCTTTCTTT. Residues: CASTRTDTEAFF.